Listed below are T cell receptor beta chains from one sample, sequenced in a study of shared clonotypes between healthy human individuals. Measured with immunoSEQ multiplex PCR; TCRdb has only the in-frame clones, and not every one. This table holds some 2.1 million clones, about 95% found once. Sequencing was performed on naive CD8+ T cells sorted from blood. Receptors originate from a young man in good health. The CDR3 runs from the conserved cysteine through the conserved F or W. A D gene is named only where the DNA matches it firmly. Size is omitted from some rows. Given values are once, few, many or a class for expanded clones.

clone_size | j_call | d_call | v_call | cdr3_nt | cdr3_aa
- | TRBJ2-3 | TRBD1 | TRBV18 | TGTGCCAGCTCACCATTCGACAGGGCCAGCACAGATACGCAGTATTTT | CASSPFDRASTDTQYF
once | TRBJ2-7 | - | TRBV5-1 | TGCGCCAGCAGCTTGGAAGCCCCCGCCTACGAGCAGTACTTC | CASSLEAPAYEQYF
- | TRBJ2-1 | - | TRBV7-2 | TGTGCCAGCAGCTCCCCCCCGCAGGTATCCTACAATGAGCAGTTCTTC | CASSSPPQVSYNEQFF
- | TRBJ1-4 | - | TRBV5-6 | TGTGCCAGCAGCTTGGGGCCCGGATATGAAAAACTGTTTTTT | CASSLGPGYEKLFF
- | TRBJ2-7 | TRBD2 | TRBV4-1 | TGCGCCAGCAGCCCGAAGTCGGGGGGTCACTCCTACGAGCAGTACTTC | CASSPKSGGHSYEQYF
- | TRBJ2-5 | TRBD2 | TRBV27 | TGTGCCAGCAGTTTATGGGGACTAGCGGGGCAAGAGACCCAGTACTTC | CASSLWGLAGQETQYF
- | TRBJ1-2 | TRBD1 | TRBV11-2 | TGTGCCAGCAGGACAGGGACCTTAGGCTACACCTTC | CASRTGTLGYTF
- | TRBJ2-7 | - | TRBV7-9 | TGTGCCAGCAGCTTAGGGGGCCAGGGGATTCGCTACGAGCAGTACTTC | CASSLGGQGIRYEQYF
- | TRBJ1-5 | TRBD1 | TRBV29-1 | TGCAGCGTTGAAGGGGACAGTGGCAATCAGCCCCAGCATTTT | CSVEGDSGNQPQHF
- | TRBJ1-5 | - | TRBV9 | TGTGCCAGCAGCGTCGGTGGGACGAGCAATCAGCCCCAGCATTTT | CASSVGGTSNQPQHF
- | TRBJ1-1 | TRBD1 | TRBV29-1 | TGCAGCGTTGAAGCTTCATGGGGACAGGGCCCTGAAGCTTTCTTT | CSVEASWGQGPEAFF
- | TRBJ1-2 | - | TRBV6-1 | TGTGCCAGCGGTGAACTGGGGGGAAACTATGGCTACACCTTC | CASGELGGNYGYTF
- | TRBJ2-1 | TRBD1 | TRBV2 | TGTGCCAGCAGCCGGACAGGGGGCTCCTACAATGAGCAGTTCTTC | CASSRTGGSYNEQFF
- | TRBJ2-7 | - | TRBV7-8 | TGTGCCAGCAGCTTAGCGTTAGGGGACTACGAGCAGTACTTC | CASSLALGDYEQYF
- | TRBJ1-1 | TRBD1 | TRBV4-1 | TGCGCCAGCAGCCAAGATGGCCAGGGGGGCACTGAAGCTTTCTTT | CASSQDGQGGTEAFF
- | TRBJ1-1 | TRBD1 | TRBV7-9 | TGTGCCAGCAGAAGGGACAGGCTGAACACTGAAGCTTTCTTT | CASRRDRLNTEAFF
- | TRBJ1-2 | - | TRBV28 | TGTGCCAGCAGTTCCCAGGACAGCTATGGCTACACCTTC | CASSSQDSYGYTF
- | TRBJ2-1 | - | TRBV5-6 | TGTGCCAGCAGCCAAGGAATCGAGGGGATTAGGTCCTACAATGAGCAGTTCTTC | CASSQGIEGIRSYNEQFF
- | TRBJ1-2 | TRBD1 | TRBV5-6 | TGTGCCAGCAGCTTGGAGGGCACAGGGGGCGTCTATTTGGATGGCTACACCTTC | CASSLEGTGGVYLDGYTF
- | TRBJ1-1 | - | TRBV5-6 | TGTGCCAGCAGCTTGGCCAGCGGGAGCACTGAAGCTTTCTTT | CASSLASGSTEAFF
- | TRBJ2-1 | TRBD2 | TRBV4-1 | TGCGCCAGCAGCCGAACACTAGCGGGAGGCTACAATGAGCAGTTCTTC | CASSRTLAGGYNEQFF
- | TRBJ2-2 | TRBD2 | TRBV5-5 | TGTGCCAGCAGCGTCCCCGGGACTAGCGGTAACACCGGGGAGCTGTTTTTT | CASSVPGTSGNTGELFF
- | TRBJ2-7 | - | TRBV29-1 | TGCAGCGTTGGCGAGTCAGCCTACGAGCAGTACTTC | CSVGESAYEQYF
- | TRBJ2-5 | - | TRBV13 | TGTGCCAGCAGCTCCCGTGGTAGCGTGAACTATAAAGAGACCCAGTACTTC | CASSSRGSVNYKETQYF
- | TRBJ2-1 | TRBD2 | TRBV7-9 | TGTGCCAGCAGCTCGGGACTAGCGGGAGACTCTCGGAATGAGCAGTTCTTC | CASSSGLAGDSRNEQFF
- | TRBJ2-1 | - | TRBV5-8 | TGTGCCAGCAGTTATGGGGACAATGAGCAGTTCTTC | CASSYGDNEQFF
- | TRBJ2-3 | TRBD2 | TRBV5-1 | TGCGCCAGCAGCATGGGACTAGCGGATTCAACAGATACGCAGTATTTT | CASSMGLADSTDTQYF
- | TRBJ1-6 | - | TRBV11-2 | TGTGCCACTAAGAGGTCGCGGGATGGGGTTTATAATTCACCCCTCCACTTT | CATKRSRDGVYNSPLHF
- | TRBJ2-7 | TRBD1 | TRBV11-2 | TGTGCCAGCAGCTCGGGACAGGGGGGCTACGAGCAGTACTTC | CASSSGQGGYEQYF
- | TRBJ2-1 | TRBD2 | TRBV7-9 | TGTGCCAGCAGCTTAGCGACTAGCGGGTCTGTCTATGAGCAGTTCTTC | CASSLATSGSVYEQFF
- | TRBJ2-1 | TRBD1 | TRBV2 | TGTGCCAGCAGAGAGGGGGCAGGGGCGTACAATGAGCAGTTCTTC | CASREGAGAYNEQFF
- | TRBJ2-7 | TRBD1 | TRBV28 | TGTGCCAGCAGTTTATTGGGACAGGGACCCTACGAGCAGTACTTC | CASSLLGQGPYEQYF
- | TRBJ2-7 | - | TRBV5-1 | TGCGCCAGCAGCTCTATGGGGGGCACTTACGAGCAGTACTTC | CASSSMGGTYEQYF
- | TRBJ2-7 | TRBD2 | TRBV4-1 | TGCGCCAGCAGCCGGCTAGCGGGGACCCCCTCCTACGAGCAGTACTTC | CASSRLAGTPSYEQYF
- | TRBJ1-3 | - | TRBV2 | TGTGCCAGCAGTGAGGGAACTGGAAACACCATATATTTT | CASSEGTGNTIYF
- | TRBJ2-6 | - | TRBV11-2 | TGTGCCAGCAGCACTCCCAGGGTCTCTGGGGCCAACGTCCTGACTTTC | CASSTPRVSGANVLTF
- | TRBJ2-7 | - | TRBV30 | TGTGCCTGGAACAGGGAACCCTACGAGCAGTACTTC | CAWNREPYEQYF
- | TRBJ1-2 | - | TRBV2 | TGTGCCAGCAGTGGCTTTTTTGTCGGGGAAGGCTATGGCTACACCTTC | CASSGFFVGEGYGYTF
- | TRBJ1-3 | - | TRBV27 | TGTGCCAGCAGTTTATCGGGCGGGTTCGGCCCCTCTGGAAACACCATATATTTT | CASSLSGGFGPSGNTIYF
- | TRBJ2-1 | TRBD2 | TRBV5-6 | TGTGCCAGCAGCTTGGCGGGAGGGCCTAATGAGCAGTTCTTC | CASSLAGGPNEQFF
- | TRBJ2-7 | TRBD1 | TRBV27 | TGTGCCAGCAGTCCCGGGACAGGGACCGAGCAGTACTTC | CASSPGTGTEQYF
once | TRBJ2-7 | TRBD1 | TRBV7-9 | TGTGCCAGCAGCTTAGGTGGACAGGGGTACGAGCAGTACTTC | CASSLGGQGYEQYF
once | TRBJ2-7 | TRBD2 | TRBV10-3 | TGTGCCATCAGTGATACTTTGGGAAAGCGGGACGCCGACGAGCAGTACTTC | CAISDTLGKRDADEQYF
- | TRBJ2-1 | - | TRBV4-1 | TGCGCCAGCAGCTCCCCCGTGGGGGACTACAATGAGCAGTTCTTC | CASSSPVGDYNEQFF
- | TRBJ2-2 | - | TRBV5-4 | TGTGCCAGCAGCCAAGGATCCCCCGGGGAGCTGTTTTTT | CASSQGSPGELFF
- | TRBJ2-6 | - | TRBV7-9 | TGTGCCAGCAGCTTACCCCCACGGGACTCTGGGGCCAACGTCCTGACTTTC | CASSLPPRDSGANVLTF
- | TRBJ2-7 | - | TRBV11-3 | TGTGCCAGCAGCCCCTCAGAGGAGGACAACGAGCAGTACTTC | CASSPSEEDNEQYF
- | TRBJ2-7 | - | TRBV6-6 | TGTGCCAGCAGCCCAAGGGGCGAGCAGTACTTC | CASSPRGEQYF
- | TRBJ2-7 | - | TRBV4-2 | TGTGCCAGCAGCCACCGCGGAACCTACGAGCAGTACTTC | CASSHRGTYEQYF
- | TRBJ1-2 | TRBD1 | TRBV5-5 | TGTGCCAGCAGCTCGTGGACAGGGGGCGCCTATGGCTACACCTTC | CASSSWTGGAYGYTF